A selection of T cell receptor beta chains follows, all from one sample in a study of blood T cells in healthy people across ages. MiXCR was run by TCRdb on the 5' RACE reads, yielding one entry per CDR3 protein. The table includes hundreds of thousands of distinct CDR3 sequences, roughly 50% detected once. Material: blood. The receptors shown here come from a man between 35 and 55 years old in good health. Each CDR3 is given with its conserved first and last residue. The D gene is left open where the match is weak.

J gene: TRBJ2-5; D gene: -; V gene: TRBV20-1; CDR3 protein: CSGGASRIEQYF
J gene: TRBJ2-4; D gene: TRBD1; V gene: TRBV20-1; CDR3 protein: CSARNLGQGAYDIQYF
J gene: TRBJ2-7; D gene: -; V gene: TRBV4-1; CDR3 protein: CASSQGSVAQPTPPYEQYF
J gene: TRBJ1-4; D gene: TRBD1; V gene: TRBV11-2; CDR3 protein: CASSDRDREVYEKLFF
J gene: TRBJ2-1; D gene: -; V gene: TRBV25-1; CDR3 protein: CASSDYGDNEQFF
J gene: TRBJ2-6; D gene: -; V gene: TRBV29-1; CDR3 protein: CSVERATGANVLTF
J gene: TRBJ1-1; D gene: -; V gene: TRBV20-1; CDR3 protein: CSARPLGGMVTEAFF
J gene: TRBJ2-3; D gene: TRBD2; V gene: TRBV6-6; CDR3 protein: CASSIGLARLVADTQYF
J gene: TRBJ2-1; D gene: -; V gene: TRBV6-5; CDR3 protein: CASSYFGRPNEQFF
J gene: TRBJ2-7; D gene: -; V gene: TRBV7-9; CDR3 protein: CASSTDNYEQYF
J gene: TRBJ1-2; D gene: TRBD1; V gene: TRBV7-9; CDR3 protein: CASIQLTGETSGYTF
J gene: TRBJ2-7; D gene: -; V gene: TRBV6-2/TRBV6-3; CDR3 protein: CACSYSGDTYEQYF
J gene: TRBJ2-2; D gene: -; V gene: TRBV12-3/TRBV12-4; CDR3 protein: CASSFAARDTGELFF
J gene: -; D gene: -; V gene: TRBV9; CDR3 protein: CASSVGPVGETQYF
J gene: TRBJ1-2; D gene: -; V gene: TRBV12-3/TRBV12-4; CDR3 protein: CASTNPGGWGYTF
J gene: TRBJ1-4; D gene: -; V gene: TRBV2; CDR3 protein: CASRSGRQRNEKLFF
J gene: TRBJ1-2; D gene: TRBD1; V gene: TRBV11-3; CDR3 protein: CASSSAWTGGGYTF
J gene: TRBJ2-7; D gene: TRBD1; V gene: TRBV20-1; CDR3 protein: CSASRYGQGSSYEQYF
J gene: TRBJ1-6; D gene: -; V gene: TRBV25-1; CDR3 protein: CASSEWIDSPLHF
J gene: TRBJ1-2; D gene: -; V gene: TRBV9; CDR3 protein: CASSVDRAQFGYGYTF
J gene: TRBJ2-7; D gene: -; V gene: TRBV6-6; CDR3 protein: CASRAGQIVYYGQYF
J gene: TRBJ2-7; D gene: TRBD1; V gene: TRBV27; CDR3 protein: CASSLFFWGQEKYEQYF
J gene: TRBJ2-2; D gene: TRBD1; V gene: TRBV12-3/TRBV12-4; CDR3 protein: CASSSTGSNTGELFF
J gene: TRBJ1-2; D gene: TRBD1; V gene: TRBV5-1; CDR3 protein: CASSLDEGAPGNYGYTF
J gene: TRBJ1-4; D gene: -; V gene: TRBV11-2; CDR3 protein: CASSLEGLNEKLFF
J gene: TRBJ1-4; D gene: TRBD1; V gene: TRBV7-9; CDR3 protein: CASSSRTGGLNEKLFF
J gene: TRBJ2-7; D gene: TRBD1; V gene: TRBV2; CDR3 protein: CASRRWDSLAGEQYF
J gene: TRBJ2-1; D gene: -; V gene: TRBV27; CDR3 protein: CASSFQVAGYNEQFF
J gene: TRBJ1-4; D gene: -; V gene: TRBV7-9; CDR3 protein: CASSRSGDATNEKLFF
J gene: TRBJ2-3; D gene: TRBD2; V gene: TRBV11-1; CDR3 protein: CASSPTSGVTDTQYF
J gene: TRBJ2-7; D gene: -; V gene: TRBV6-1; CDR3 protein: CASGGGDSYEQYF